This T cell receptor beta chain came from a study of human T cells and chemical hapten exposure. Looking at the study overall: The use of 2% DPC on about 2 cm by about 2 cm of upper inner arm skin constituted sensitization. Findings and limits, study-wide: Significantly greater numbers of large CDR3 similarity clusters came from expanded TCRs than from controls.

Via MiXCR, TCRdb re-called the RACE reads, giving one row per CDR3 protein. The repertoire holds about 350,000 distinct CDR3 sequences, with about 6% as singletons. This sample's time point: patch test 2, 6 weeks after DPC sensitization. Treatment defined: therapeutic diphenylcyclopropenone sensitization with weekly scalp DPC. Total RNA was isolated from whole blood that had not been fractionated. The germline V and J ends were trimmed by 10 bases and 5 bases, with 11 bases remaining between them. Germline-derived CDR1 and CDR2 are MDHEN and SYDVKM. There are 11 residues in the CDR3. This clonotype was seen ten or more times. What it recognizes is unknown.

The sequence derives from a woman aged 18-29 years with alopecia areata. Some clones in this sample may be carry-over from other donors' samples. This rearrangement joins TRBV28 to TRBJ1-1, with a tentative D call TRBD1 (5 bases). Sequenced here: whole blood, sampled in connection with sensitization to the hapten diphenylcyclopropenone (DPC). The CDR3 DNA sequence: TGTGCCACGGGGGATTTTACTGAAGCTTTCTTT. This codes for CATGDFTEAFF.